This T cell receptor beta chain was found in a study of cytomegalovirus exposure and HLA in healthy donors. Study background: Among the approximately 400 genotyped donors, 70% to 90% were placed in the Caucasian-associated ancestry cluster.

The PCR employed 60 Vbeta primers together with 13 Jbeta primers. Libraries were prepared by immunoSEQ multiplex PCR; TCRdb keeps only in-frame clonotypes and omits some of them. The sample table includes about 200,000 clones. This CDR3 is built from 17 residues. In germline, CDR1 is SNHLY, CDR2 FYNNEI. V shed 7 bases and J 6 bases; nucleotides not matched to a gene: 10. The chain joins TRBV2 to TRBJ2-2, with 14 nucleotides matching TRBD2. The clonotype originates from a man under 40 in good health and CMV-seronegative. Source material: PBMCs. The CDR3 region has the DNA TGTGCCAGCACTAAGACTAGCGGGGGGGCCGGCGCCGGGGAGCTGTTTTTT. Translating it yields CASTKTSGGAGAGELFF.